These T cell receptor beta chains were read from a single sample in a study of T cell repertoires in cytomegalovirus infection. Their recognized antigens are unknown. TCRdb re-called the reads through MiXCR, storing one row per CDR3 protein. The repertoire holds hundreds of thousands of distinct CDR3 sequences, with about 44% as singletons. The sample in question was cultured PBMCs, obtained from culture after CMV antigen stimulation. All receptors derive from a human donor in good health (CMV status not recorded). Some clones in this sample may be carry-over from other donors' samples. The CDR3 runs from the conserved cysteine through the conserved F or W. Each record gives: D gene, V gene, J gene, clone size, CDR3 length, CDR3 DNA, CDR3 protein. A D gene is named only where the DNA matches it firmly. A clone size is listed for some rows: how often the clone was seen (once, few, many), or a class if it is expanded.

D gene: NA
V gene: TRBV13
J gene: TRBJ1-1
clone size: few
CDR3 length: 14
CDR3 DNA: TGTGCCAGCAGTTATCGGGGGACGGGGACTGAAGCTTTCTTT
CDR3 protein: CASSYRGTGTEAFF

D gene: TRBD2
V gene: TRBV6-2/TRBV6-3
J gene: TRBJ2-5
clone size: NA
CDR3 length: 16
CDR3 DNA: TGTGCCAGCAGTCTAGCGGGAGGGAGCCACCAAGAGACCCAGTACTTC
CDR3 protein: CASSLAGGSHQETQYF

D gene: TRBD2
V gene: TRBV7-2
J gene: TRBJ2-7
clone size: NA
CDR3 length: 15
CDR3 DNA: TGTGCCAGCAGCTTAGGGACTAGCGGGATGTACGAGCAGTACTTC
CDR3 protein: CASSLGTSGMYEQYF

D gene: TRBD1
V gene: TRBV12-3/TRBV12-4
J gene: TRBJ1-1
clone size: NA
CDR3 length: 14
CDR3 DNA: TGTGCCAGCAGTCCCCAGGGACAGTTCTCTGAAGCTTTCTTT
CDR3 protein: CASSPQGQFSEAFF

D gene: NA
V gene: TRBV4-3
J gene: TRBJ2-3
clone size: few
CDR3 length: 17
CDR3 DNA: TGCGCCAGCAGCCAAGATACAGGAGCGGCGGGCACAGATACGCAGTATTTT
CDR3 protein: CASSQDTGAAGTDTQYF

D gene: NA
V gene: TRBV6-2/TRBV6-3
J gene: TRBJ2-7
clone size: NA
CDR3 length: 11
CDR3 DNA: TGTGCCAGCAGTCGACAGGTCGAGCAGTACTTC
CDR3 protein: CASSRQVEQYF

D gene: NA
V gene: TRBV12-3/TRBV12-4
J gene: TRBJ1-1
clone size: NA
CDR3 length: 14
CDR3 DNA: TGTGCCAGCAGTCCCAGACTGGTGAACACTGAAGCTTTCTTT
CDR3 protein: CASSPRLVNTEAFF

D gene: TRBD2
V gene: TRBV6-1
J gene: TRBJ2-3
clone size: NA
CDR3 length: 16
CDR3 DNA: TGTGCCAGCAGCATTATAGCGGGGGGGAGCACAGATACGCAGTATTTT
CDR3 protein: CASSIIAGGSTDTQYF

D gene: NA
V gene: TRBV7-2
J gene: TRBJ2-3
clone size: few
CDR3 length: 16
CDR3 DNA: TGTGCCAGCAGCTTATATCCGGAAGGGGCCGTATATACGCAGTATTTT
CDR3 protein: CASSLYPEGAVYTQYF

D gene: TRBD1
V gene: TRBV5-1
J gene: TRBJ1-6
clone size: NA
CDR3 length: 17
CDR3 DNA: TGCGCCAGCAGCTTGGTTGTGCGGACAGGGGGCCGGTCACCCCTCCACTTT
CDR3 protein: CASSLVVRTGGRSPLHF

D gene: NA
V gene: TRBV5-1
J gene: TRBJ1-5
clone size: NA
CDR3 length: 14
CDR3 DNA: TGCGCCAGCAGCTTGGGAGGGCGGGCTCAGCCCCAGCATTTT
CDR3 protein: CASSLGGRAQPQHF

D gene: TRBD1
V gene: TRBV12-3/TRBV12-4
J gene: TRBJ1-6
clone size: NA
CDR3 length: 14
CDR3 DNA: TGTGCCAGCAGGACGCAGGGGGCGGATTCACCCCTCCACTTT
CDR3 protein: CASRTQGADSPLHF

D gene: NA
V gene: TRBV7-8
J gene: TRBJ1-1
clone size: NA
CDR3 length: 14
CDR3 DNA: TGTGCCAGCAGCTTAAGGTCTGGGAAGTCTGAAGCTTTCTTT
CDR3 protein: CASSLRSGKSEAFF

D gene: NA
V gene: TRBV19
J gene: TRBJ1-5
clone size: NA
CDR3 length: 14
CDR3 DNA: TGTGCCAGTAGTATCGGCGGGAGTCCTGAGCCCCAGCATTTT
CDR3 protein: CASSIGGSPEPQHF

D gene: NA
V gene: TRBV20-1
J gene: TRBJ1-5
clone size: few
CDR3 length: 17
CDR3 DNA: TGCAGTGCTAGAGATTTGTGGCAGGGAAATGGCAATCAGCCCCAGCATTTT
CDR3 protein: CSARDLWQGNGNQPQHF

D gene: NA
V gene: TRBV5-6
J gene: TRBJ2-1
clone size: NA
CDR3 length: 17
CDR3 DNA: TGTGCCAGCAGCTTCGGGCTAGGTGACGGCTCCTACAATGAGCAGTTCTTC
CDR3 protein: CASSFGLGDGSYNEQFF

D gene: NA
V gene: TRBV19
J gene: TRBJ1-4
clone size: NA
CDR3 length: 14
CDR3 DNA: TGTGCCAGTAGTACCCAGGGAGTACGGGAAAAACTGTTTTTT
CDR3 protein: CASSTQGVREKLFF

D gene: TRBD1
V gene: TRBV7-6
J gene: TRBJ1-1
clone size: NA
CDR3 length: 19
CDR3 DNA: TGTGCCAGCAGCTTAAGGCCTAGGGGGACAGAAGTTCTGAACACTGAAGCTTTCTTT
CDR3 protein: CASSLRPRGTEVLNTEAFF

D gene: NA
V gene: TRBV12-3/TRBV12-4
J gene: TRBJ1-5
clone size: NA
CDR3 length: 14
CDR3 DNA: TGTGCCAGCAGTTTAGCGCGTTCGGATCAGCCCCAGCATTTT
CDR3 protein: CASSLARSDQPQHF

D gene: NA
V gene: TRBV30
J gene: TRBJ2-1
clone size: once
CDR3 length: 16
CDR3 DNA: TGTGCCTGTTTAGGGGAAGTGCAGGGAGCCTACAATGAGCAGTTCTTC
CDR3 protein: CACLGEVQGAYNEQFF

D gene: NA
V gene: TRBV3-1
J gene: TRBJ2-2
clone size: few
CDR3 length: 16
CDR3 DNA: TGTGCCAGCAGCCAAGGGGTCCCGAAAGCGACCGGGGAGCTGTTTTTT
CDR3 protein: CASSQGVPKATGELFF

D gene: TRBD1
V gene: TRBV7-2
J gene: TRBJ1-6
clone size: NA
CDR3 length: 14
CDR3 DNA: TGTGCCAGCAGCCCTGGGACAGTCAATTCACCCCTCCACTTT
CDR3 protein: CASSPGTVNSPLHF

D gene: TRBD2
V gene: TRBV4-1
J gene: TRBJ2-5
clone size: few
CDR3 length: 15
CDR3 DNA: TGCGCCAGCAGCCTCACTGCGGGGGTGAGAGAGACCCAGTACTTC
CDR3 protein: CASSLTAGVRETQYF

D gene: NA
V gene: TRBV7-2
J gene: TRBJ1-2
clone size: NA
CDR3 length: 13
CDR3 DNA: TGTGCCAGCAGCTCCTCATGGATGTATGGCTACACCTTC
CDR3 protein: CASSSSWMYGYTF

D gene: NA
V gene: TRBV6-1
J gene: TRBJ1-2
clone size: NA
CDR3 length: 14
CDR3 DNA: TGTGCCAGCATTGGCCGAGGCACTTACTATGGCTACACCTTC
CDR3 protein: CASIGRGTYYGYTF

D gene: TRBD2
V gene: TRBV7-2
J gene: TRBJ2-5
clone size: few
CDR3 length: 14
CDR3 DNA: TGTGCCAGCAGCCGGACTAGCGGGCCCTCGGCCCAGTACTTC
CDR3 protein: CASSRTSGPSAQYF

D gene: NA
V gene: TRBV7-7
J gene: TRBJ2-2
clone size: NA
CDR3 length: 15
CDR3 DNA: TGTGCCAGCAGCTTAAGGCAACCCGGCACCGGGGAGCTGTTTTTT
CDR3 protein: CASSLRQPGTGELFF

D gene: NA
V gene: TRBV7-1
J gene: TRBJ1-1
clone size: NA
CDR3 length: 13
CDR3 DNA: TGTGCCAGCACACCCGGGGGCATCACTGAAGCTTTCTTT
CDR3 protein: CASTPGGITEAFF

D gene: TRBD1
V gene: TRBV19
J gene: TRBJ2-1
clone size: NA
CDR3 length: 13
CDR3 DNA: TGTGCCAGTAGGCTGACAGGGTCGGATGAGCAGTTCTTC
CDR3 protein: CASRLTGSDEQFF

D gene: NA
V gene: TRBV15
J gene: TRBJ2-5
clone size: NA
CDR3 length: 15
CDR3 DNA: TGTGCCACCAGCAGATTCTTCAGGGATTTGGAGACCCAGTACTTC
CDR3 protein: CATSRFFRDLETQYF

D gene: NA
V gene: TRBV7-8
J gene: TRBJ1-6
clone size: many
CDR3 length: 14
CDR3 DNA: TGTGCCAGCAGCTTGATCCAGGGCCGATCACCCCTCCACTTT
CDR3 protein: CASSLIQGRSPLHF

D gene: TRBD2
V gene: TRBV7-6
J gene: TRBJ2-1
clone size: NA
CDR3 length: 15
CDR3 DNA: TGTGCCAGCAGCTTAATTGGCGGGGGGGCCTTTGAGCAGTTCTTC
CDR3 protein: CASSLIGGGAFEQFF

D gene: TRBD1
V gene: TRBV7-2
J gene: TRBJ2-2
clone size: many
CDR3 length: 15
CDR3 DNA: TGTGCCAGCAGCCCCGGGACAGGGGTTTCCGGGGAGCTGTTTTTT
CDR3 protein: CASSPGTGVSGELFF

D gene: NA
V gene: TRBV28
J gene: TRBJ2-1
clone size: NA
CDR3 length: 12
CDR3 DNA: TGTGCCAGCAGTTCCGCGGGCCATGAGCAGTTCTTC
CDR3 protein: CASSSAGHEQFF

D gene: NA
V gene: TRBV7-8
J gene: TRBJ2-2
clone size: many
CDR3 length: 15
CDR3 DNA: TGTGCCAGCAGCTCGAAACAGGGACCGACCGGGGAGCTGTTTTTT
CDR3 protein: CASSSKQGPTGELFF